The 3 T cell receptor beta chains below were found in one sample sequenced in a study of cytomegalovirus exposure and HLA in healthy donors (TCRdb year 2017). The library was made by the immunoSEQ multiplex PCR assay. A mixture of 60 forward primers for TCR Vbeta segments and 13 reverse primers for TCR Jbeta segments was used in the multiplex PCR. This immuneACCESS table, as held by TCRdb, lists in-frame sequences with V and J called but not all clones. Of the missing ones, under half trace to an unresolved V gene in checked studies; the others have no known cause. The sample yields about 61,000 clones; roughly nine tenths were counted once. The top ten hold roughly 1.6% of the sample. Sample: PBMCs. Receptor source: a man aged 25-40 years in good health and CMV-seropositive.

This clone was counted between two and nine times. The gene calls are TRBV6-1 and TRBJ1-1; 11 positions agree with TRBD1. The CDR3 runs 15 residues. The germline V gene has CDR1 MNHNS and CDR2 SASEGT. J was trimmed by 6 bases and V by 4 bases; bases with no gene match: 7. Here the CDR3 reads CASSGKDRGRAEAFF. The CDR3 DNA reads TGTGCCAGCAGTGGAAAGGACAGGGGGCGGGCTGAAGCTTTCTTT.

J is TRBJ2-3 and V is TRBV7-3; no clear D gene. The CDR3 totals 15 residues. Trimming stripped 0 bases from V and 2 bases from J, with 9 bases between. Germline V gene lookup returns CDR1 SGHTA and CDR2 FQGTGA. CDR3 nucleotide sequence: TGTGCCAGCAGCTTAACAGTACAGAACACAGATACGCAGTATTTT. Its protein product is CASSLTVQNTDTQYF.

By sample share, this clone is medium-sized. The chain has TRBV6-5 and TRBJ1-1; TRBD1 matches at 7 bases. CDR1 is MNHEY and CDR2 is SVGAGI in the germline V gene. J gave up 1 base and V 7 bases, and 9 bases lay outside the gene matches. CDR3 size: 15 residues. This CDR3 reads CASTLKQGSNTEAFF. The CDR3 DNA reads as TGTGCCAGCACCCTAAAACAGGGGTCGAACACTGAAGCTTTCTTT.